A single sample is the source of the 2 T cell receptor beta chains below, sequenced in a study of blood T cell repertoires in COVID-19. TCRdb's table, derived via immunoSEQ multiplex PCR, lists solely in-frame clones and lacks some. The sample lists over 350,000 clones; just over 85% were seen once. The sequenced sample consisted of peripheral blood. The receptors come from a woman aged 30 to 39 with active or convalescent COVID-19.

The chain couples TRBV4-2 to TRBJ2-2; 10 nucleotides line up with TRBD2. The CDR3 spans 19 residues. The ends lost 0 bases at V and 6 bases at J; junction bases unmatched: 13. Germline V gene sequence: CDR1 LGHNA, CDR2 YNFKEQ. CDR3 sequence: CASSQDGTPGLAFAGELFF. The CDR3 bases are TGTGCCAGCAGCCAAGATGGGACCCCGGGACTAGCGTTTGCCGGGGAGCTGTTTTTT.

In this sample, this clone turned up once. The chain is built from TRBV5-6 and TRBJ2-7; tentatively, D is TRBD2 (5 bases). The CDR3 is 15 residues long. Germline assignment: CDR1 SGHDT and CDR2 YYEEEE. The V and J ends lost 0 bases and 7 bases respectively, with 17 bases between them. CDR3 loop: CASSLADWTSGEQYF. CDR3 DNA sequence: TGTGCCAGCAGCTTGGCGGATTGGACTTCGGGGGAGCAGTACTTC.